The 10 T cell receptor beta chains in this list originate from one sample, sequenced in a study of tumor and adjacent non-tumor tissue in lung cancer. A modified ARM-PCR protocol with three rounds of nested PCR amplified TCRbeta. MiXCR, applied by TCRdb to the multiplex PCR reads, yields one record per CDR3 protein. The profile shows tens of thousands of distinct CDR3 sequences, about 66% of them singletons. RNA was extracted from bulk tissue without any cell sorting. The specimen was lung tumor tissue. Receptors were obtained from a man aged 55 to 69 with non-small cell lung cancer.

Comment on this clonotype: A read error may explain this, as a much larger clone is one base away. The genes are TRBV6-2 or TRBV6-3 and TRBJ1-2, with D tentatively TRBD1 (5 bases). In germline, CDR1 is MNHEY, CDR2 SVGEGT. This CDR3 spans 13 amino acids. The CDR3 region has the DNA TGTGCCAGCAGGACTGACAGCGGCTATGGCCACACCTTC. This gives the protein CASRTDSGYGHTF.

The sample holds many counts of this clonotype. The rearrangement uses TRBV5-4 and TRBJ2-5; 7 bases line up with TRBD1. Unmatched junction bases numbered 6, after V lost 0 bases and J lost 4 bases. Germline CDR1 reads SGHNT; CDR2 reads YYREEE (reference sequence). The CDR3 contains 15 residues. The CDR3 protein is CASSLGGQRRETQYF. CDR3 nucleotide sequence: TGTGCCAGCAGCTTGGGGGGACAGCGGAGAGAGACCCAGTACTTC.

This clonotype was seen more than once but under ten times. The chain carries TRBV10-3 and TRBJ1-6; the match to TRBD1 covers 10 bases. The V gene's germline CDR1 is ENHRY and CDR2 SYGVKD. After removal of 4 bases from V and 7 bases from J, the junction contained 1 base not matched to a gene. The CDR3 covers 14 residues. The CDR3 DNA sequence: TGTGCCATCAGTGGACAGGGGGCAAATTCACCCCTCCACTTT. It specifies CAISGQGANSPLHF.

CDR3 residues: CATTDLTDTRYF. The CDR3 nucleotides read TGTGCCACTACGGACCTCACAGATACTCGGTATTTT. The V and J genes are TRBV28 and TRBJ2-3; D is uncertain. With 10 bases removed from V and 14 bases from J, the gap between germline ends came to 22 bases. Germline V gene lookup returns CDR1 MDHEN and CDR2 SYDVKM. CDR3 length equals 12 residues.

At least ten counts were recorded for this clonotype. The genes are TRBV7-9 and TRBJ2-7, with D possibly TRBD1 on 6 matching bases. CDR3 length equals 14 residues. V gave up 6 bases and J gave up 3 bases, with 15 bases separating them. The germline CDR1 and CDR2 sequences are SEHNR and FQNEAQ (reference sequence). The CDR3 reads CASSPRDKIYEQYF. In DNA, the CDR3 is TGTGCCAGCAGTCCCCGGGACAAAATCTACGAGCAGTACTTC.

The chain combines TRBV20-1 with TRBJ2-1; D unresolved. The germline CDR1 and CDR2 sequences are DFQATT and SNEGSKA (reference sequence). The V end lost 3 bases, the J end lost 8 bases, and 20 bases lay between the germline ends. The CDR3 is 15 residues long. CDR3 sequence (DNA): TGCAGTGCTAGGACCCCGGTTTCGAACGTCGATGAGCAGTTCTTC. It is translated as CSARTPVSNVDEQFF.

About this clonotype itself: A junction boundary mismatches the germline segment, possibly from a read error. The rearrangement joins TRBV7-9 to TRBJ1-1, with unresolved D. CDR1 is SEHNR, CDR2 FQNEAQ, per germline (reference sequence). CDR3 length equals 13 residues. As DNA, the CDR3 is TGTGCCAGCGGCTCCCAGACGAACAGTGAAGCTTTCTTT. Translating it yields CASGSQTNSEAFF.

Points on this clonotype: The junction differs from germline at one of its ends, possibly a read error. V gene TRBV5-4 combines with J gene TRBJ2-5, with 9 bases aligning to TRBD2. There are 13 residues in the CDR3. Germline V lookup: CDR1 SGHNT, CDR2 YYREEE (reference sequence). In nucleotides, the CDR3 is TGTGTCAGCAGCCCGGGACTAGCTGAGACCAAGTACTTC. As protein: CVSSPGLAETKYF. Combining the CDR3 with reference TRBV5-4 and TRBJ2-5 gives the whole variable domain ETGVTQSPTHLIKTRGQQVTLRCSSQSGHNTVSWYQQALGQGPQFIFQYYREEENGRGNFPPRFSGLQFPNYSSELNVNALELDDSALYLCVSSPGLAETKYFGPGTRLLVL.

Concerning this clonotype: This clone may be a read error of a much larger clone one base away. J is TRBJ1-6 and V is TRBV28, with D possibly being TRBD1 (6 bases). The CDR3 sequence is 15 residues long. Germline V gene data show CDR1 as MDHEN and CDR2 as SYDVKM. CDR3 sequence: CTSSLRDTGNSPLHF. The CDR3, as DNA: TGTACCAGCAGTTTACGGGACACTGGGAATTCACCCCTCCACTTT.

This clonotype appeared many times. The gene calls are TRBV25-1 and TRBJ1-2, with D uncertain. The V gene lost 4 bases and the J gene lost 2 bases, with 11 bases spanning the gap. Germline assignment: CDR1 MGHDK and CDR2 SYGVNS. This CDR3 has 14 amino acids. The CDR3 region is CASSALDKNYGYTF. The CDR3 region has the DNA TGTGCCAGCAGTGCCCTAGATAAGAACTATGGCTACACCTTC.